This T cell receptor beta chain was observed in a study of T cell clones after liver transplantation. The germline V gene encodes CDR1 SQVTM and CDR2 ANQGSEA. The length of the CDR3 is 14 residues. Trimming removed 2 bases from V and 4 bases from J, with 14 bases in between. This clone was detected many times. The data were produced by immunoSEQ multiplex PCR, yet TCRdb's version contains in-frame clones alone and is incomplete. The sample yields tens of thousands of clones, about four fifths seen once. The input for sequencing was CD4+ T cells from blood, taken 12 months after liver transplant. The TCR was taken from a human patient who received a liver transplant. Some T cells could come from the graft donor. The chain uses TRBV29-1 and TRBJ1-1, with D tentatively TRBD1 (5 bases). This CDR3 is CSVERGGVGTEAFF. CDR3 bases: TGCAGCGTTGAAAGGGGAGGGGTGGGCACTGAAGCTTTCTTT.